The 14 T cell receptor beta chains below all came from one sample that was sequenced in a study of blood T cell repertoires in COVID-19. Sequencing used immunoSEQ multiplex PCR; TCRdb keeps in-frame clones, though not all of them. The sample lists a few hundred thousand clones, roughly 90% seen once, with about 1% in the top ten. The sequenced sample was PBMCs or T cells enriched from blood (not recorded which). These receptors originate from a woman younger than 45 who had recovered from COVID-19.

The chain is built from TRBV7-2 and TRBJ2-3; 9 bases agree with TRBD2. V dropped 1 base and J dropped 6; count of bases not matched to a gene: 14. Germline V gene data show CDR1 as SGHTA and CDR2 as FQGNSA. This CDR3 has 18 amino acids. In nucleotides, the CDR3 is TGTGCCAGCAGCTTAGTGGTGGGACAGCCGGCGGGGGGGGATACGCAGTATTTT. It specifies CASSLVVGQPAGGDTQYF.

V and J are TRBV6-4 and TRBJ1-1; D is ambiguous. The CDR3 loop spans 13 amino acids. The germline V gene has CDR1 MRHNA and CDR2 SNTAGT. The germline V and J ends were trimmed by 6 bases and 0 bases, with 8 bases remaining between them. The CDR3 sequence is CASSRSMNTEAFF. CDR3 nucleotides: TGTGCCAGCAGCCGGAGTATGAACACTGAAGCTTTCTTT.

Notes on this clone: This specimen includes other DNA sequences encoding the same CDR3. DNA of the CDR3: TGCGCCAGCAGCTTGGCCACAGTCCAAGAGACCCAGTACTTC. Its translation is CASSLATVQETQYF. The chain joins TRBV5-1 to TRBJ2-5, with no clear D. This CDR3 has 14 amino acids. The germline V gene encodes CDR1 SGHRS and CDR2 YFSETQ. V was cut by 0 bases and J by 1 base, with 7 bases left in between.

The rearrangement links TRBV6-5 to TRBJ1-2, with D hard to call. This CDR3 is 13 amino acids long. Deletions cut 7 bases from V and 1 base from J, with 10 bases between. Germline assignment: CDR1 MNHEY and CDR2 SVGAGI. The CDR3 region has the DNA TGTGCCAGCACCAACTTTAATAACTATGGCTACACCTTC. Translated: CASTNFNNYGYTF.

This clone is a singleton in its sample. The gene calls are TRBV3-1 (or the pseudogene TRBV3-2) and TRBJ2-2; the D gene is possibly TRBD1 (5 bases). There are 16 residues in the CDR3. V shed 1 base and J shed 10 bases, with 19 bases lying between them. Germline CDR1 and CDR2: LGHDT and YNNKEL (reference sequence). The DNA of the CDR3 is TGTGCCAGCAGCCAAGGAAAGTGGGGCAGGGCGGAGGAGCTGTTTTTT. This translates into CASSQGKWGRAEELFF.

The rearrangement uses TRBV2 and TRBJ1-1, with 7 bases aligning to TRBD1. Unmatched junction bases numbered 6, after V lost 5 bases and J lost 6 bases. Per germline, CDR1 SNHLY and CDR2 FYNNEI. The CDR3 contains 13 residues. For the CDR3, the DNA is TGTGCCAGCAGTCTACAGGGGCTCTCTGAAGCTTTCTTT. It codes for CASSLQGLSEAFF.

V and J are TRBV18 and TRBJ2-2; D is undetermined. Trimming cost V 6 bases and J 4 bases, with 15 bases left between them. CDR3 length: 15 residues. Germline CDR1 reads KGHSH; CDR2 reads LQKENI. CDR3 sequence reads: CASSRKDSGTGELFF. Written as DNA, the CDR3 is TGTGCCAGCTCGCGGAAGGATTCGGGCACCGGGGAGCTGTTTTTT.

The DNA for the CDR3 is TGCGCCAGCAGCCAAGATATGGGGGGGCGTCAGCCCCAGCATTTT. Its translation: CASSQDMGGRQPQHF. This chain joins TRBV4-3 and TRBJ1-5, with TRBD1 as a possible D gene (6 bases). CDR3 length: 15 amino acids. Per germline, CDR1 LGHNA and CDR2 YSLEER. The V end lost 0 bases, the J end lost 6 bases, and 12 bases lay between the germline ends.

The gene calls are TRBV2 and TRBJ1-2; 8 bases agree with TRBD1. This CDR3 contains 15 residues. Germline loops: CDR1 SNHLY, CDR2 FYNNEI. V was clipped by 4 bases and J by 5 bases; unmatched bases: 9. CDR3 residues: CASSATGGFVYGYTF. The CDR3 coding sequence is TGTGCCAGCAGTGCTACAGGGGGATTCGTGTATGGCTACACCTTC.

The chain has TRBV27 and TRBJ2-1, with a weak D call TRBD2 (5 bases). V was shortened by 4 bases and J by 5 bases, with 15 bases between the two germline ends. The germline V gene encodes CDR1 MNHEY and CDR2 SMNVEV (reference sequence). This CDR3 spans 15 amino acids. The CDR3 coding sequence is TGTGCCAGCAGTTCGTTAGCTCGGACTGACAATGAGCAGTTCTTC. This encodes CASSSLARTDNEQFF.

Concerning this clone: At one end the junction does not follow the germline gene, possibly because of a read error. The chain couples TRBV28 to TRBJ1-2, with TRBD1 matching over 8 bases. Germline V lookup: CDR1 MDHEN, CDR2 SYDVKM. This CDR3 is built from 16 residues. This CDR3 reads CASRWGTGLLLYDYTF. The DNA for the CDR3 is TGTGCCAGCAGGTGGGGGACAGGCCTCCTCCTCTATGACTACACCTTC.

The rearrangement uses TRBV27 and TRBJ1-6, with 8 bases that match TRBD1. V lost 6 bases and J lost 9; bases outside the gene matches: 13. Germline V gene sequence: CDR1 MNHEY, CDR2 SMNVEV (reference sequence). This CDR3 spans 16 amino acids. CDR3 amino acids: CASSTARQGLGSPLHF. As DNA, the CDR3 is TGTGCCAGCAGCACCGCCCGACAGGGGCTGGGTTCACCCCTCCACTTT.

This clone has a handful of counts. The chain joins TRBV7-2 to TRBJ1-5; TRBD1 matches at 8 bases. Germline V lookup: CDR1 SGHTA, CDR2 FQGNSA. Trimming at V came to 0 bases and at J to 1 base, leaving 5 bases not matched to a gene. The CDR3 totals 17 residues. As DNA, the CDR3 is TGTGCCAGCAGCTTAGCTGCCGACAGGGGAAGCAATCAGCCCCAGCATTTT. It translates to CASSLAADRGSNQPQHF.

V is TRBV6-5 and J is TRBJ1-3; 9 nucleotides align to TRBD1. The germline CDR1 and CDR2 sequences are MNHEY and SVGAGI. This CDR3 has 15 residues. V lost 6 bases to trimming and J lost 1 base; unmatched junction nucleotides: 4. The CDR3 bases are TGTGCCAGCAGGTCGACAGGGGGATCTGGAAACACCATATATTTT. The encoded protein is CASRSTGGSGNTIYF.